The 24 T cell receptor beta chains listed next were all sequenced from one sample in a study of identical twins. TCRdb reanalysed the 5' RACE reads using MiXCR and keeps one entry per CDR3 protein. The table includes more than 400,000 distinct CDR3 sequences, over 12% detected once. This sample also appeared in a second study, on yellow fever vaccine responses in identical twins.

Material: CD4+ T cells sorted from blood. The receptor set was obtained from a woman aged 18-29 years in good health.

This clonotype was seen only a few times. The chain recombines TRBV12-3 or TRBV12-4 with TRBJ2-7; tentative D call: TRBD2 (6 bases). This CDR3 region has 15 residues. With 5 bases removed from V and 0 bases from J, the gap between germline ends came to 14 bases. CDR3 region: CASSPTGLSSYEQYF. CDR3 in DNA: TGTGCCAGCAGTCCCACGGGACTGAGCTCCTACGAGCAGTACTTC.

This clonotype was detected ten times or more. The gene calls are TRBV15 and TRBJ2-1; D call uncertain. Germline CDR1 is LNHNV and CDR2 is YYDKDF (reference sequence). Trimming shortened V by 0 bases and J by 1 base, and 10 bases separated the two germline ends. The CDR3 sequence is 16 residues long. Here the CDR3 reads CATSRDKWKSYNEQFF. DNA of the CDR3: TGTGCCACCAGCAGAGATAAGTGGAAATCCTACAATGAGCAGTTCTTC. The whole variable domain, remainder taken from reference TRBV15 and TRBJ2-1, is DAMVIQNPRYQVTQFGKPVTLSCSQTLNHNVMYWYQQKSSQAPKLLFHYYDKDFNNEADTPDNFQSRRPNTSFCFLDIRSPGLGDTAMYLCATSRDKWKSYNEQFFGPGTRLTVL.

The V gene is TRBV10-3, the J gene TRBJ2-7; D could derive from TRBD1 or TRBD2 (6 bases each). CDR3 length: 13 amino acids. V lost 7 bases and J lost 2, with 12 bases in between. Germline loops: CDR1 ENHRY, CDR2 SYGVKD. CDR3 sequence: CAIMGGSTYEQYF. The CDR3 bases are TGTGCCATCATGGGGGGCTCGACCTACGAGCAGTACTTC.

The chain combines TRBV20-1 with TRBJ2-7; weak D call: TRBD1 (6 bases). Trimming pared 7 bases from V and 5 bases from J, leaving 12 bases between. CDR1 and CDR2 (germline): DFQATT, SNEGSKA (reference sequence). The CDR3 runs 11 residues. The CDR3 sequence: CSGQAGNEQYV. The DNA of the CDR3 is TGCAGTGGACAGGCCGGTAACGAGCAGTACGTC.

This clonotype was seen only a few times. The rearrangement links TRBV12-3 or TRBV12-4 to TRBJ1-1, with 8 positions matching TRBD1. V lost 3 bases, J lost 4 bases, and 4 bases stayed unmatched. The CDR3 covers 14 residues. For the CDR3, the DNA is TGTGCCAGCAGTTTCCGGACAGGGAGCACTGAAGCTTTCTTT. Translated: CASSFRTGSTEAFF.

The rearrangement joins TRBV4-1 to TRBJ2-6, with 12 bases lining up with TRBD1. Losses at the gene ends were 1 base for V and 2 bases for J; bases not matched to a gene: 3. CDR1 and CDR2 from the germline V gene are MGHRA and YSYEKL. This CDR3 comprises 18 residues. The CDR3 sequence: CASSQGRDRGPGANVLTF. The CDR3 DNA is TGCGCCAGCAGCCAAGGCCGGGACAGGGGGCCTGGGGCCAACGTCCTGACTTTC.

Concerning this clonotype itself: Germline and junction disagree at one end, which may indicate a read error. This chain joins TRBV5-5 and TRBJ2-2; D gene unclear. Germline-derived CDR1 and CDR2 are SGHKS and YYEKEE (reference sequence). This CDR3 has 14 amino acids. The CDR3 spells CARSLALLSGELFF. CDR3 sequence (DNA): TGTGCCAGGAGCTTGGCACTCCTCTCCGGGGAGCTGTTTTTT.

In this sample, this clonotype turned up many times. This chain joins TRBV6-1 and TRBJ2-7; 10 positions match TRBD1. The CDR3 loop spans 14 amino acids. CDR1 MNHNS and CDR2 SASEGT come from the germline V gene. V gave up 8 bases and J gave up 7 bases; unmatched junction bases: 11. The CDR3 nucleotides are TGTGCCAGCCACCTTGGGTCGGGACAGGGGGAGCAGTACTTC. Its translation: CASHLGSGQGEQYF.

The chain couples TRBV7-8 to TRBJ2-3; D is unresolved. The CDR3 contains 15 residues. V gave up 3 bases and J gave up 1 base, with 11 bases separating them. Per the germline V gene, CDR1 is SGHVS and CDR2 is FQNEAQ. CDR3 DNA: TGTGCCAGCAGCTTCAGAACCGACGGCACAGATACGCAGTATTTT. This codes for CASSFRTDGTDTQYF.

The chain employs TRBV12-3 or TRBV12-4 and TRBJ2-1; possible D gene TRBD2, 5 bases. This CDR3 has 13 residues. V lost 6 bases and J 7 bases, leaving 13 bases between the germline ends. The CDR3, as DNA: TGTGCCAGCAGCAGTAGGACTGGGAATGAGCAGTTCTTC. Its protein is CASSSRTGNEQFF.

This clonotype was recorded a few times. The chain joins TRBV5-1 to TRBJ2-5; D gene unclear. V was clipped by 4 bases and J by 1 base, with 14 bases between them. Germline V gene data show CDR1 as SGHRS and CDR2 as YFSETQ. This CDR3 is built from 15 residues. The CDR3 loop is CASSTGQVFQETQYF. CDR3 DNA: TGCGCCAGCAGCACGGGCCAGGTCTTCCAAGAGACCCAGTACTTC.

This clonotype appeared many times. DNA of the CDR3: TGCGCCAGCAGCTTGGCCGGGACAGCAGCCGGGGAGCTGTTTTTT. Translated, it gives CASSLAGTAAGELFF. The chain combines TRBV5-1 with TRBJ2-2, with 7 bases aligning to TRBD1. The CDR3 is 15 residues long. V lost 0 bases to trimming and J lost 6 bases; unmatched junction nucleotides: 5. Germline V CDR1 and CDR2: SGHRS, YFSETQ.

CDR3 amino acids: CASSELPILDTQYF. CDR3 in DNA: TGTGCCAGCAGTGAACTCCCGATCTTAGATACGCAGTATTTT. V is TRBV6-1 and J is TRBJ2-3; no firm D call. V dropped 2 bases and J dropped 5 bases, with 11 bases sitting between them. This CDR3 contains 14 residues. The germline CDR1 and CDR2 sequences are MNHNS and SASEGT.

This clonotype was found a few times. CDR3 residues: CASSIESYNEQFF. The CDR3 DNA follows: TGTGCCAGTAGTATCGAATCCTACAATGAGCAGTTCTTC. The V gene is TRBV19, the J gene TRBJ2-1; D remains unclear. Trimming removed 3 bases at V and 1 base at J, with 4 bases between. The CDR3 totals 13 residues. Germline CDR1 is LNHDA and CDR2 is SQIVND (reference sequence). Variable domain in full (rest from reference TRBV19 and TRBJ2-1): DGGITQSPKYLFRKEGQNVTLSCEQNLNHDAMYWYRQDPGQGLRLIYYSQIVNDFQKGDIAEGYSVSREKKESFPLTVTSAQKNPTAFYLCASSIESYNEQFFGPGTRLTVL.

The rearrangement links TRBV27 to TRBJ2-3; no clear D gene. CDR1 and CDR2 (germline): MNHEY, SMNVEV (reference sequence). CDR3 length: 14 residues. The V gene lost 3 bases and the J gene lost 3 bases, with 10 bases spanning the gap. DNA for the CDR3: TGTGCCAGCAGTTTGGGGTTCCGGACAGATACGCAGTATTTT. This codes for CASSLGFRTDTQYF.

This clonotype was counted between two and nine times. The J gene is TRBJ2-3, the V gene TRBV7-2; D tentatively reads TRBD1 or TRBD2 (6 bases each). With 1 base removed from V and 4 bases from J, the gap between germline ends came to 12 bases. Germline assignment: CDR1 SGHTA and CDR2 FQGNSA. This CDR3 contains 15 residues. The CDR3 sequence: CASSLDAGGPDTQYF. CDR3 nucleotides: TGTGCCAGCAGCTTAGACGCCGGGGGCCCAGATACGCAGTATTTT.

The V gene is TRBV20-1, the J gene TRBJ2-2; 8 nucleotides match TRBD2. CDR1 DFQATT and CDR2 SNEGSKA come from the germline V gene (reference sequence). The CDR3 spans 14 residues. The V segment lost 5 bases and the J segment 7 bases; nucleotides outside the gene matches: 9. The CDR3 spells CSAGRLARGGELFF. In DNA form, the CDR3 reads TGCAGTGCTGGTCGACTAGCGAGGGGCGGGGAGCTGTTTTTT.

The J gene is TRBJ2-3, the V gene TRBV20-1, with 10 bases that match TRBD2. Germline lookup yields CDR1 DFQATT and CDR2 SNEGSKA (reference sequence). This CDR3 spans 16 amino acids. The J segment lost 2 bases and the V segment lost 6 bases, leaving 11 bases of the junction unmatched. Here the CDR3 reads CSAPARTSGNTDTQYF. The CDR3 DNA is TGCAGTGCCCCAGCTAGAACTAGCGGGAACACAGATACGCAGTATTTT.

This clonotype was observed a handful of times. J is TRBJ2-3 and V is TRBV12-3 or TRBV12-4; D is perhaps TRBD2 (6 bases). Trimming shortened V by 4 bases and J by 1 base, and 12 bases separated the two germline ends. The CDR3 loop spans 15 amino acids. CDR3 sequence reads: CASSSLGRRTDTQYF. The DNA for the CDR3 is TGTGCCAGCAGTTCCCTCGGGAGACGCACAGATACGCAGTATTTT.

This clonotype was counted a few times. J is TRBJ2-1 and V is TRBV29-1; 12 bases map to TRBD2. With 4 bases clipped from V and 6 bases from J, the junction kept 4 bases outside the gene matches. The CDR3 consists of 14 residues. Germline loops: CDR1 SQVTM, CDR2 ANQGSEA. The CDR3 DNA is TGCAGCGTTGTGGCTAGCGGGAGGGGCAATGAGCAGTTCTTC. It specifies CSVVASGRGNEQFF.

This clonotype was seen only a few times. The V and J genes are TRBV15 and TRBJ2-5; TRBD2 agrees at 11 bases. The CDR3 covers 15 residues. Germline CDR1 is LNHNV and CDR2 is YYDKDF (reference sequence). Trimming removed 5 bases from V and 7 bases from J; junction bases left unmatched: 9. CDR3 sequence (DNA): TGTGCCACCAGCCGTAGCGGGGGGGCTTGGGGGACCCAGTACTTC. Translation gives CATSRSGGAWGTQYF.

The sample holds a few counts of this clonotype. The V call is TRBV12-5, the J call TRBJ2-1; D unresolved. The V gene's germline CDR1 is LGHNT and CDR2 FRNRAP. Trimming left V 6 bases short and J 8 bases short, with 11 bases between. This CDR3 is built from 12 residues. The CDR3 here is CASGVSSHEQFF. In nucleotides, the CDR3 is TGTGCTAGTGGGGTTAGCAGTCATGAGCAGTTCTTC.

This clonotype came up a few times. The chain is built from TRBV9 and TRBJ2-3; maybe TRBD2 (6 bases). The CDR3 extends over 16 amino acids. Germline-derived CDR1 and CDR2 are SGDLS and YYNGEE. V dropped 2 bases and J dropped 4 bases, with 17 bases sitting between them. CDR3 sequence (DNA): TGTGCCAGCAGCGTCTGGGACTCCCGTCGCGCAGATACGCAGTATTTT. Translation: CASSVWDSRRADTQYF.

The table lists this clonotype with a few counts. Written as DNA, the CDR3 is TGTGCCATCAGGGACAGGAGCGGGAGGGCGGTGGATGAGCAGTTCTTC. Translation gives CAIRDRSGRAVDEQFF. This sequence joins TRBV10-3 and TRBJ2-1; TRBD2 matches at 10 bases. CDR1 is ENHRY, CDR2 SYGVKD, per germline. V dropped 6 bases and J dropped 8; count of bases not matched to a gene: 13. The CDR3 extends over 16 amino acids.